This T cell receptor beta chain appears in the sequencing data of a study of blood T cell repertoires in COVID-19. Per the authors' pipeline: Amplified reference gene primers provided the basis for estimating nucleated cell counts. Only in-frame clones appear in the TCRdb table, and some are missing; sequencing was by immunoSEQ multiplex PCR. The V and J calls and clone size are taken from that table; D and trimming were inferred from the DNA. This table holds around 170,000 clones, about 86% found once. Germline CDR1 is LNHDA and CDR2 is SQIVND (reference sequence). Trimming cost V 10 bases and J 8 bases, with 14 bases left between them. The CDR3 is made up of 12 amino acids.

The sequencing input was peripheral blood. The sequence was collected from a man aged 45 to 65 with active or convalescent COVID-19. V is TRBV19 and J is TRBJ2-2; possible D gene TRBD2, 5 bases. CDR3 sequence: CATSPRVGELFF. The DNA for the CDR3 is TGTGCCACGTCCCCGCGGGTAGGGGAGCTGTTTTTT.